These 20 T cell receptor beta chains were sequenced from one sample in a study of blood T cell repertoires in COVID-19. Some clones are missing from TCRdb's copy, which holds only in-frame ones; the method was immunoSEQ multiplex PCR. Found here are tens of thousands of clones, approximately 90% of them singletons; the top ten hold around 7%. Sequences were obtained from peripheral blood. Receptor source: a human donor in a cohort sampled during active COVID-19.

The V and J genes are TRBV20-1 and TRBJ2-7; D is possibly TRBD2 (5 bases). Trimming removed 5 bases at V and 6 bases at J, with 11 bases between. Germline V gives CDR1 DFQATT, CDR2 SNEGSKA (reference sequence). CDR3 length equals 11 residues. The CDR3 reads CSALTTSEQYF. The CDR3 nucleotides are TGCAGTGCTCTAACCACTAGCGAGCAGTACTTC.

This clone was found once. V gene TRBV3-1 (or the pseudogene TRBV3-2) combines with J gene TRBJ1-4; D is undetermined. Trimming cost V 2 bases and J 3 bases, with 7 bases left between them. Germline lookup yields CDR1 LGHDT and CDR2 YNNKEL (reference sequence). The CDR3 length is 14 residues. The CDR3 sequence is CASSQRSANEKLFF. DNA of the CDR3: TGTGCCAGCAGCCAAAGATCGGCTAATGAAAAACTGTTTTTT.

The genes are TRBV5-1 and TRBJ2-5; possible D gene TRBD1, 5 bases. Per the germline V gene, CDR1 is SGHRS and CDR2 is YFSETQ. The length of the CDR3 is 15 residues. Trimming took 0 bases from V and 1 from J, leaving 10 bases between them. Written as DNA, the CDR3 is TGCGCCAGCAGCTTGGGTAGGGGCCCCCAAGAGACCCAGTACTTC. It encodes CASSLGRGPQETQYF.

The chain is built from TRBV3-1 (or the pseudogene TRBV3-2) and TRBJ2-1; possible D gene TRBD2, 6 bases. The germline V and J ends were trimmed by 0 bases and 1 base, with 19 bases remaining between them. This CDR3 has 19 amino acids. CDR1 is LGHDT and CDR2 is YNNKEL in the germline V gene (reference sequence). CDR3 protein: CASSQDRRTGTASYNEQFF. The CDR3 DNA sequence: TGTGCCAGCAGCCAAGATCGGCGGACCGGGACTGCATCCTACAATGAGCAGTTCTTC.

This chain connects TRBV5-1 to TRBJ2-7; 12 nucleotides align to TRBD2. Per the germline V gene, CDR1 is SGHRS and CDR2 is YFSETQ. The CDR3 is 17 residues long. The ends lost 1 base at V and 5 bases at J; junction bases unmatched: 10. This CDR3 reads CASSLSTSGGPLDEQYF. In DNA, the CDR3 is TGCGCCAGCAGCTTGTCTACTAGCGGGGGGCCCCTCGACGAGCAGTACTTC.

V is TRBV4-2 and J is TRBJ2-3; 7 bases fit TRBD2. Trimming at V came to 7 bases and at J to 4 bases, leaving 11 bases not matched to a gene. This CDR3 is 15 amino acids long. Per the germline V gene, CDR1 is LGHNA and CDR2 is YNFKEQ. The chain's CDR3 is CASNRDYGFPDTQYF. CDR3 in DNA: TGTGCCAGCAACCGGGACTACGGTTTTCCAGATACGCAGTATTTT.

CDR3 bases: TGTGCCACCGGGACTAGCGGGAGGGGGGGCACAGATACGCAGTATTTT. Protein: CATGTSGRGGTDTQYF. The chain employs TRBV10-3 and TRBJ2-3, with 16 bases matching TRBD2. CDR3 length equals 16 residues. Germline V gene lookup returns CDR1 ENHRY and CDR2 SYGVKD. V trimming: 10 bases; J trimming: 1 base; junction bases outside the gene matches: 5.

The J gene is TRBJ1-1, the V gene TRBV29-1, with a possible D match to TRBD1 (5 bases). The CDR3 runs 12 residues. Germline CDR1 SQVTM, CDR2 ANQGSEA. The DNA of the CDR3 is TGCGGCGGACATTTTTCGAGCACTGAAGCTTTCTTT. It encodes CGGHFSSTEAFF.

The J gene is TRBJ2-1, the V gene TRBV9; D not resolved. The V and J ends lost 1 base and 0 bases respectively, with 5 bases between them. Germline V gene sequence: CDR1 SGDLS, CDR2 YYNGEE. The CDR3 is 14 amino acids. DNA for the CDR3: TGTGCCAGCAGCGTAACGAGCTCCTACAATGAGCAGTTCTTC. Its protein is CASSVTSSYNEQFF.

The chain uses TRBV2 and TRBJ1-5, with 7 bases lining up with TRBD1. Germline V gene lookup returns CDR1 SNHLY and CDR2 FYNNEI. V dropped 6 bases and J dropped 3; count of bases not matched to a gene: 8. The CDR3 is 15 amino acids. DNA of the CDR3: TGTGCCAGCAGCGAGAGAGGGGGCACCAATCAGCCCCAGCATTTT. This gives the protein CASSERGGTNQPQHF.

The chain is built from TRBV6-2 or TRBV6-3 and TRBJ2-3; 9 nucleotides line up with TRBD1. This CDR3 is 15 amino acids long. Germline assignment: CDR1 MNHEY and CDR2 SVGEGT. Trimming cost V 4 bases and J 2 bases; bases outside gene matches: 4. The CDR3 protein is CASSSQGALTDTQYF. The CDR3 DNA follows: TGTGCCAGCAGTTCACAGGGGGCCCTCACAGATACGCAGTATTTT.

This chain links TRBV24-1 with TRBJ2-3; D is possibly TRBD1 (5 bases). Trimming pared 4 bases from V and 7 bases from J, leaving 17 bases between. This CDR3 spans 15 amino acids. The germline CDR1 and CDR2 sequences are KGHDR and SFDVKD. The CDR3, as DNA: TGTGCCACCAGTGACCCCGGAGCTGGGGCATATACGCAGTATTTT. Encoded protein: CATSDPGAGAYTQYF.

V gene TRBV27 combines with J gene TRBJ2-1; TRBD2 matches 7 bases. This CDR3 has 17 amino acids. Trimming removed 3 bases from V and 7 bases from J; junction bases left unmatched: 15. Germline CDR1 reads MNHEY; CDR2 reads SMNVEV (reference sequence). In DNA form, the CDR3 reads TGTGCCAGCAGTTTGCTGTCTAGCGGACCCCCTACGAATGAGCAGTTCTTC. It yields the protein CASSLLSSGPPTNEQFF.

The rearrangement joins TRBV7-9 to TRBJ2-1, with D perhaps matching TRBD2 (6 bases). CDR3 size: 15 residues. Germline CDR1 reads SEHNR; CDR2 reads FQNEAQ (reference sequence). The V end was cut by 1 base, the J end by 6 bases, with 13 bases between. The CDR3: CASSLGSGVTNEQFF. CDR3 bases: TGTGCCAGCAGCTTAGGATCGGGAGTTACCAATGAGCAGTTCTTC.

The chain couples TRBV7-2 to TRBJ1-2; 8 bases are a match to TRBD1. Germline CDR1 reads SGHTA; CDR2 reads FQGNSA. The length of the CDR3 is 14 residues. Trimming removed 5 bases from V and 4 bases from J; junction bases left unmatched: 6. CDR3 in DNA: TGTGCCAGCAGCCCCTCACAGGGGGGCTATGGCTACACCTTC. It codes for CASSPSQGGYGYTF.

The chain joins TRBV3-1 (or the pseudogene TRBV3-2) to TRBJ2-5; 9 positions agree with TRBD2. This CDR3 spans 14 amino acids. Germline lookup yields CDR1 LGHDT and CDR2 YNNKEL (reference sequence). V shed 3 bases, J shed 4 bases, and the junction held 3 bases outside the gene matches. The CDR3 sequence: CASSQLLAGETQYF. The CDR3 DNA sequence: TGTGCCAGCAGCCAGTTACTAGCGGGAGAGACCCAGTACTTC.

J is TRBJ1-5 and V is TRBV2, with D perhaps matching TRBD1 (6 bases). This CDR3 comprises 17 residues. The V end lost 0 bases, the J end lost 4 bases, and 16 bases lay between the germline ends. Germline CDR1 SNHLY, CDR2 FYNNEI. CDR3 region: CASSEAREGELNQPQHF. CDR3 DNA: TGTGCCAGCAGTGAAGCGAGGGAGGGGGAACTTAATCAGCCCCAGCATTTT.

V and J are TRBV11-2 and TRBJ1-1; D is unresolved. Looked up from germline, CDR1 is SGHAT and CDR2 is FQNNGV. V was trimmed by 3 bases and J by 8 bases, leaving 13 bases between them. The CDR3 has 13 amino acids. The CDR3 protein is CASSLAGPTEAFF. CDR3 DNA sequence: TGTGCCAGCAGCTTGGCAGGTCCCACCGAAGCTTTCTTT.

The chain couples TRBV15 to TRBJ1-2, with D perhaps TRBD1 (6 bases). The V and J ends lost 3 bases and 5 bases respectively, with 25 bases between them. Germline loops: CDR1 LNHNV, CDR2 YYDKDF (reference sequence). The CDR3 loop spans 18 amino acids. The CDR3 DNA follows: TGTGCCACCAGCAGCCCTCACAGGGATATCACCTTCCCTTATGGCTACACCTTC. The encoded protein is CATSSPHRDITFPYGYTF.

The J gene is TRBJ2-3, the V gene TRBV3-1 (or the pseudogene TRBV3-2), with D maybe TRBD2 (5 bases). The ends were cut back, 5 bases at V and 1 base at J, with 13 bases in the middle. Germline V lookup: CDR1 LGHDT, CDR2 YNNKEL (reference sequence). The CDR3 has 15 amino acids. The CDR3 is CASSIRTGGTDTQYF. For the CDR3, the DNA is TGTGCCAGCAGCATAAGGACTGGGGGCACAGATACGCAGTATTTT.